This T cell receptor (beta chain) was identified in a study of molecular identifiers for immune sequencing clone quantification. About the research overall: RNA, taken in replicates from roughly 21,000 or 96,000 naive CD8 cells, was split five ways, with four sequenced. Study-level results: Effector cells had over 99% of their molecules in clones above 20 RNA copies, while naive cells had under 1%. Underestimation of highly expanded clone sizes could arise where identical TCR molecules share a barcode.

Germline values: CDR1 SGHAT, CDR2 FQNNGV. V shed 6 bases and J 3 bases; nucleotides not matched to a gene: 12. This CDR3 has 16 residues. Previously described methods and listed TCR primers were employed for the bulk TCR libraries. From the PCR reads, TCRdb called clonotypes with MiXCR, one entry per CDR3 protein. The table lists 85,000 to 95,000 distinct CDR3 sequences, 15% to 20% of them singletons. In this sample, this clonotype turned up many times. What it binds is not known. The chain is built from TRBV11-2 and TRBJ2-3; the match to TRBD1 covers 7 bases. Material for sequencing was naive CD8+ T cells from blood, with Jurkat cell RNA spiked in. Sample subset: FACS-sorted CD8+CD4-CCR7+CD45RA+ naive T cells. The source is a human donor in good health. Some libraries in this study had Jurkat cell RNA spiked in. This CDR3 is CASSLLTGEMTDTQYF. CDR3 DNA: TGTGCCAGCAGTCTACTCACAGGGGAAATGACAGATACGCAGTATTTT.